This T cell receptor (beta chain) was documented in a study of spatial heterogeneity in lung cancer. The study tagged each TCR cDNA molecule with a unique molecular identifier. TCRdb redid the calling of the 5' RACE reads with MiXCR, one entry per CDR3 protein. The sample gives tens of thousands of distinct CDR3 sequences, 9.5% to 15% of which show up once; about two fifths is in the top ten. The time point: sample taken at primary tumor resection. Sequencing of whole RNA from tumor, nontumor lung or frozen PBMC involved no sorting. V gave up 6 bases and J gave up 2 bases, with 15 bases separating them. This CDR3 has 14 amino acids. The V gene's germline CDR1 is DFQATT and CDR2 SNEGSKA (reference sequence).

The input for sequencing was PBMCs, taken at surgery. This chain uses TRBV20-1 with TRBJ2-3; perhaps TRBD2 as D (6 bases). This clonotype was obtained from a male donor with early-stage non-small cell lung cancer. In nucleotides, the CDR3 is TGCAGTGCACCCCGACTAGTAAACACAGATACGCAGTATTTT. Protein sequence: CSAPRLVNTDTQYF.